This T cell receptor beta chain was sequenced for a study of beta chain features in type 1 diabetes. Since all of the isolated RNA was reverse transcribed, expressed TCRB transcripts were what got sequenced. Method: immunoSEQ multiplex PCR; TCRdb's copy keeps in-frame clones and lacks some. Among a few hundred thousand clones, 15% to 20% were seen once, and the ten largest hold about 0.045%. Regarding the study as a whole: TCRB CDR3s from Type 1 diabetes patients were moderately but significantly shorter in all four CD4+ subsets. Whether HLA type influences TCRB rearrangement remained unresolved here. TCRB repertoires of naive, central memory and Treg cells appeared more similar among patients than among healthy donors. Insertion counts at VDJ junctions were lower in type 1 diabetes patients, who also showed more deletions there.

The table lists this clone with a few counts. Its antigen is undetermined. The CDR3 contains 15 residues. V was trimmed by 1 base and J by 0 bases, leaving 6 bases between them. CDR1 and CDR2 from the germline V gene are SGHTA and FQGNSA. The specimen was naive CD4+ T cells from blood. V and J are TRBV7-2 and TRBJ2-2; TRBD2 might be the D (6 bases). The clonotype comes from a woman aged 18-29 years in good health. Here the CDR3 DNA reads TGTGCCAGCAGCTTAGGGGGGGCGAACACCGGGGAGCTGTTTTTT. Translation: CASSLGGANTGELFF.